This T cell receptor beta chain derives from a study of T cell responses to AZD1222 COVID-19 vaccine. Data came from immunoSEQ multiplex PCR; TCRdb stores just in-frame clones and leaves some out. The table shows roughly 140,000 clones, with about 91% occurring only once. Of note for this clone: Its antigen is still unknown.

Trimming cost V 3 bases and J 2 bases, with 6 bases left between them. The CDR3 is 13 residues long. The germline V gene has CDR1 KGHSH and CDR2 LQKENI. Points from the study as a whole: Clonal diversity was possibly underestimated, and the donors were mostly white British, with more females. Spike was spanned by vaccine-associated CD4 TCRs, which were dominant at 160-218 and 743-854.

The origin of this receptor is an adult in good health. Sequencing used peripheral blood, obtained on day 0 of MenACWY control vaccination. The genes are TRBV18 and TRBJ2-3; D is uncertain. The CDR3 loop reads CASSPSITDTQYF. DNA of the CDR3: TGTGCCAGCTCACCGTCAATCACAGATACGCAGTATTTT.